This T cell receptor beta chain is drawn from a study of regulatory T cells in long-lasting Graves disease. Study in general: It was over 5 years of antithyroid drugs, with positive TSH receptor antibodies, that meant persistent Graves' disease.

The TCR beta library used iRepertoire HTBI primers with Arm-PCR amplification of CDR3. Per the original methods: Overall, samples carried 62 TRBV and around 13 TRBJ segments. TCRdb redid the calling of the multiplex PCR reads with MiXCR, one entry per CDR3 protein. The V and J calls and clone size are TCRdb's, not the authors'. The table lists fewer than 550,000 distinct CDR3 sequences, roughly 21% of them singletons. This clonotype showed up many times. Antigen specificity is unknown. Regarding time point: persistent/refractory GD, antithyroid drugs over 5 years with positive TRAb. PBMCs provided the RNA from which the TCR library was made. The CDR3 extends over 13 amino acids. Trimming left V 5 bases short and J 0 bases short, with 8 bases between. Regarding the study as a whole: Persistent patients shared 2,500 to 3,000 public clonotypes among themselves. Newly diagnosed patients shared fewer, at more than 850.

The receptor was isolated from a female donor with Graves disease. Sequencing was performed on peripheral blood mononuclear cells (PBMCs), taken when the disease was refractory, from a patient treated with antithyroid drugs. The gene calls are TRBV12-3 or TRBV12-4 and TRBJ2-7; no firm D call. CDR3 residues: CASSPPSSYEQYF. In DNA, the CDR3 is TGTGCCAGCAGTCCGCCTAGCTCCTACGAGCAGTACTTC.